The sequence of this TCR beta chain was determined in a study of blood T cell repertoires in COVID-19. On the study more broadly: Researchers got acute and convalescent COVID-19 samples from the United States, Italy and Spain. From T cells, B-cell-depleted T cells, or PBMCs came the material, which was cDNA or gDNA.

Per the study methods: Nucleated cell number was recorded as an estimate derived from reference gene primer amplification. TCRdb's table, derived via immunoSEQ multiplex PCR, lists solely in-frame clones and lacks some. V and J calls and clone size come straight from that table; D and trimming were deduced from the DNA. The sample records tens of thousands of clones, about 85% being singletons. V gave up 1 base and J gave up 0 bases; unmatched junction bases: 1. Germline-derived CDR1 and CDR2 are SGHVS and FNYEAQ. The CDR3 extends over 16 amino acids. The sequence derives from a human donor with acute or convalescent COVID-19. The donor label of this sample is uncertain. The sample was peripheral blood. The V call is TRBV7-6, the J call TRBJ2-3; the match to TRBD2 covers 10 bases. CDR3 loop: CASSLGTSGSTDTQYF. CDR3 in DNA: TGTGCCAGCAGCTTAGGGACTAGCGGCAGCACAGATACGCAGTATTTT.